The 18 T cell receptor beta chains in this list originate from one sample, sequenced in a study of blood T cell repertoires in COVID-19 (dated by TCRdb to about 2020). Library preparation was by the immunoSEQ multiplex PCR assay. TCRdb re-hosts the immuneACCESS table, in-frame sequences only. Its copies lack some clones; in the studies checked, an unresolved V gene accounts for under half of them, and the cause for the rest is not known. This sample gives around 110,000 clones in total; approximately 82% of them show up just once. The ten largest clones represent about 2.1% of the sample. The sequenced material came from peripheral blood. The receptor source for this set is a man aged 25-45 years with acute or convalescent COVID-19.

This rearrangement joins TRBV24-1 to TRBJ1-6; 7 positions agree with TRBD1. The CDR3 is 20 residues long. Trimming took 2 bases from V and 0 from J; bases not matched to a gene: 12. CDR1 is KGHDR and CDR2 is SFDVKD in the germline V gene. CDR3 region: CATSDWSGTEGVSYNSPLHF. CDR3 nucleotides: TGTGCCACCAGTGATTGGTCCGGGACAGAAGGAGTCTCCTATAATTCACCCCTCCACTTT.

This rearrangement joins TRBV9 to TRBJ2-1, with D perhaps TRBD2 (5 bases). The CDR3 has 15 residues. The germline gives CDR1 SGDLS, CDR2 YYNGEE. Trimming took off 3 bases at V and 1 base at J, with 11 bases between the two ends. CDR3 nucleotide sequence: TGTGCCAGCAGCGGGGAAGCGGTTTCCTACAATGAGCAGTTCTTC. Protein sequence: CASSGEAVSYNEQFF. Combining the CDR3 with reference TRBV9 and TRBJ2-1 gives the whole variable domain DSGVTQTPKHLITATGQRVTLRCSPRSGDLSVYWYQQSLDQGLQFLIQYYNGEERAKGNILERFSAQQFPDLHSELNLSSLELGDSALYFCASSGEAVSYNEQFFGPGTRLTVL.

The chain links TRBV7-2 to TRBJ1-6; D unclear. Trimming took off 6 bases at V and 14 bases at J, with 29 bases between the two ends. CDR3 size: 17 residues. Germline CDR1 and CDR2: SGHTA and FQGNSA. The CDR3 loop is CASRPQVAREPFRTLHF. The CDR3 coding sequence is TGTGCCAGCAGACCCCAGGTGGCACGGGAACCCTTTAGGACCCTCCACTTT.

The rearrangement uses TRBV9 and TRBJ2-2; the match to TRBD2 covers 8 bases. This CDR3 is built from 16 residues. The V gene end was trimmed by 3 bases and the J gene end by 2 bases; junction bases not matched to a gene: 6. Germline CDR1 reads SGDLS; CDR2 reads YYNGEE. For the CDR3, the DNA is TGTGCCAGCAGCGAAACAGCGGGGGTCAACACCGGGGAGCTGTTTTTT. Translation: CASSETAGVNTGELFF. Supplemented by reference TRBV9 and TRBJ2-2, the full variable domain reads DSGVTQTPKHLITATGQRVTLRCSPRSGDLSVYWYQQSLDQGLQFLIQYYNGEERAKGNILERFSAQQFPDLHSELNLSSLELGDSALYFCASSETAGVNTGELFFGEGSRLTVL.

The V call is TRBV19, the J call TRBJ2-7, with 13 bases that match TRBD2. Germline-derived CDR1 and CDR2 are LNHDA and SQIVND (reference sequence). The trim removed 1 base at V and 5 bases at J, leaving 5 bases unmatched. This CDR3 contains 16 residues. The CDR3 loop reads CASSIGTSGRANEQYV. The CDR3 DNA reads TGTGCCAGTAGTATAGGTACTAGCGGGAGGGCCAACGAGCAGTACGTC.

This chain joins TRBV4-1 and TRBJ2-3; 8 positions match TRBD2. V lost 1 base and J lost 2; bases outside the gene matches: 2. CDR1 is MGHRA and CDR2 is YSYEKL in the germline V gene. This CDR3 has 15 residues. The CDR3, as DNA: TGCGCCAGCAGCCAAGCTAGCGGGCTCACAGATACGCAGTATTTT. Translated: CASSQASGLTDTQYF.

The chain is built from TRBV21-1 and TRBJ2-7; TRBD2 was called by the table and not checked on the DNA. TRBV21-1 is noted as a pseudogene. The CDR3 has 12 amino acids. CDR3 amino acids: CASSKDTYEQYF. The CDR3 DNA sequence: TGTGCCAGCAGCAAAGATACTTACGAGCAGTACTTC.

The rearrangement links TRBV6-1 to TRBJ1-2, with 8 bases that match TRBD1. Germline assignment: CDR1 MNHNS and CDR2 SASEGT. The V segment lost 2 bases and the J segment 4 bases; nucleotides outside the gene matches: 9. CDR3 size: 16 residues. CDR3 region: CASSESRTGYGYGYTF. CDR3 nucleotide sequence: TGTGCCAGCAGTGAATCCCGGACAGGGTACGGCTATGGCTACACCTTC.

This clone was observed a single time. This chain uses TRBV2 with TRBJ1-4, with 8 bases lining up with TRBD1. The CDR3 extends over 15 amino acids. CDR1 SNHLY and CDR2 FYNNEI come from the germline V gene. The trim removed 4 bases at V and 10 bases at J, leaving 11 bases unmatched. CDR3 coding DNA: TGTGCCAGCAGTGTCCAGGGGGCGGGCTCCAGAAAACTGTTTTTT. Amino acid sequence: CASSVQGAGSRKLFF.

The chain links TRBV11-1 to TRBJ2-7; 9 bases are shared with TRBD2. The CDR3 runs to 16 residues. Germline CDR1 and CDR2: SGHAT and FQDESV (reference sequence). J was trimmed by 5 bases and V by 2 bases; bases with no gene match: 10. This CDR3 reads CASSLLAGTSTDEQYF. In DNA, the CDR3 is TGTGCCAGCAGCTTATTGGCCGGGACTAGCACCGACGAGCAGTACTTC.

The chain uses TRBV3-1 (or the pseudogene TRBV3-2) and TRBJ2-3; TRBD2 agrees at 14 bases. Germline loops: CDR1 LGHDT, CDR2 YNNKEL (reference sequence). Unmatched junction bases numbered 6, after V lost 4 bases and J lost 3 bases. The CDR3 contains 17 residues. CDR3 sequence (DNA): TGTGCCAGCAGCCTCCAGACTAGCGGGGGGGCAACAGATACGCAGTATTTT. It encodes CASSLQTSGGATDTQYF.

The chain is built from TRBV7-9 and TRBJ1-3; no definite D call. Trimming stripped 1 base from V and 0 bases from J, with 7 bases between. The germline gives CDR1 SEHNR, CDR2 FQNEAQ (reference sequence). This CDR3 has 15 residues. The CDR3 here is CASSLGRGSGNTIYF. The CDR3 nucleotides read TGTGCCAGCAGCTTAGGTCGGGGCTCTGGAAACACCATATATTTT.

The gene calls are TRBV18 and TRBJ1-4; no firm D call. Germline V lookup: CDR1 KGHSH, CDR2 LQKENI. This CDR3 is built from 15 residues. The V gene lost 1 base and the J gene lost 0 bases, with 6 bases spanning the gap. The chain's CDR3 is CASSPRFTTNEKLFF. CDR3 DNA: TGTGCCAGCTCACCACGTTTCACAACTAATGAAAAACTGTTTTTT.

This clone was seen a few times. V usage is TRBV7-9 and J usage is TRBJ2-1, with D maybe TRBD2 (6 bases). The V and J ends lost 2 bases and 4 bases respectively, with 12 bases between them. The CDR3 contains 15 residues. Germline lookup yields CDR1 SEHNR and CDR2 FQNEAQ (reference sequence). The CDR3 sequence: CASSLYPSAYNEQFF. The CDR3 DNA sequence: TGTGCCAGCAGCTTATATCCTAGCGCATACAATGAGCAGTTCTTC.

This clone was detected once. The J gene is TRBJ1-5, the V gene TRBV27; 7 bases map to TRBD1. CDR3 length: 14 residues. J lost 7 bases, V lost 5 bases, and 8 bases had no gene match. Germline assignment: CDR1 MNHEY and CDR2 SMNVEV (reference sequence). The CDR3 reads CASSPDRVAQPQHF. For the CDR3, the DNA is TGTGCCAGCAGTCCCGACAGGGTGGCACAGCCCCAGCATTTT.

The chain links TRBV5-4 to TRBJ2-3; 7 bases match TRBD1. The CDR3 extends over 15 amino acids. V lost 0 bases and J lost 4; bases outside the gene matches: 5. Germline V CDR1 and CDR2: SGHNT, YYREEE (reference sequence). The chain's CDR3 is CASSLEGALSDTQYF. In DNA, the CDR3 is TGTGCCAGCAGCTTGGAGGGGGCGCTTTCAGATACGCAGTATTTT.

The V gene is TRBV10-2, the J gene TRBJ2-7; TRBD2 matches 11 bases. Germline values: CDR1 WSHSY, CDR2 SAAADI. The V segment lost 4 bases and the J segment 5 bases; nucleotides outside the gene matches: 4. The CDR3 spans 14 residues. This CDR3 reads CASSAGTSGHEQYF. The CDR3 DNA reads TGCGCCAGCAGTGCCGGGACTAGCGGCCACGAGCAGTACTTC.

The gene calls are TRBV5-1 and TRBJ1-2; no reliable D call. With 0 bases removed from V and 8 bases from J, the gap between germline ends came to 14 bases. Per the germline V gene, CDR1 is SGHRS and CDR2 is YFSETQ. CDR3 size: 14 residues. This CDR3 is CASSLAGEGRGYTF. CDR3 nucleotide sequence: TGCGCCAGCAGCTTGGCCGGCGAGGGCAGAGGCTACACCTTC. The full variable domain, its missing parts supplied by reference TRBV5-1 and TRBJ1-2, is KAGVTQTPRYLIKTRGQQVTLSCSPISGHRSVSWYQQTPGQGLQFLFEYFSETQRNKGNFPGRFSGRQFSNSRSEMNVSTLELGDSALYLCASSLAGEGRGYTFGSGTRLTVV.